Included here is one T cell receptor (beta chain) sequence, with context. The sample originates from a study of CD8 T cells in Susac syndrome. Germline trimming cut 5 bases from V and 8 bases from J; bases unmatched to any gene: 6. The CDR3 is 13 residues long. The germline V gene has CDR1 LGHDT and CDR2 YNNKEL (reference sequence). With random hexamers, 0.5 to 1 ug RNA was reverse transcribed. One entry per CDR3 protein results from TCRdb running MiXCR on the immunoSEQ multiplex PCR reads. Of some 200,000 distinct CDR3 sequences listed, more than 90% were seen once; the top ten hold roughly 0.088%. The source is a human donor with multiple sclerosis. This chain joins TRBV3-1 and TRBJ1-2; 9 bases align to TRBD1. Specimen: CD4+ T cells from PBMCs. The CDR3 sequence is CASSLGQGRGYTF. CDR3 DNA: TGTGCCAGCAGCTTGGGACAGGGTAGGGGCTACACCTTC.